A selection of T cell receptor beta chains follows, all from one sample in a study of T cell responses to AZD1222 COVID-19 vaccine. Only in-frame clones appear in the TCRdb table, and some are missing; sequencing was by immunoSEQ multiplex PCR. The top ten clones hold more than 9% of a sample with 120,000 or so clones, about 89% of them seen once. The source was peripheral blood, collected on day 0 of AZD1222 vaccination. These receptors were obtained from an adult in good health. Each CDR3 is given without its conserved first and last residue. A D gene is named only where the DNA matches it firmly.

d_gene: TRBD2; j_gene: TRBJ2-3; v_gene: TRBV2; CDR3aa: ASRTSADTQY
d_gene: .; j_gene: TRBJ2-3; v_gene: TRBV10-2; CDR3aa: ASSAPRGGSTDTQY
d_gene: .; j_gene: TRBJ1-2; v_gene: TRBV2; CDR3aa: ASSLQGGYGYT
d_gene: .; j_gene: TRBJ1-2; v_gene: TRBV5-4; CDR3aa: ASSFQGNYGYT
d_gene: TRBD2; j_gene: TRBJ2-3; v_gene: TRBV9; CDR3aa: ASSKSGAISGDTQY
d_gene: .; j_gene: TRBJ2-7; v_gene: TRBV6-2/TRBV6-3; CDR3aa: ASSSRRRSSYEQY
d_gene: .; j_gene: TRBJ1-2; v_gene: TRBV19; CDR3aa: ASSPGYRGGYT
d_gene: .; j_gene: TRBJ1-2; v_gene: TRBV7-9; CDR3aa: ASSLTNGQFRYT
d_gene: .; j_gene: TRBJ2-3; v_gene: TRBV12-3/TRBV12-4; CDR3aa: ASFQGSTDTQY
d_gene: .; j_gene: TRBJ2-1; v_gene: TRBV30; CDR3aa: ACSRGAANEQF
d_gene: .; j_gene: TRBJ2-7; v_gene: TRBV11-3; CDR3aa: ASSLGTPNEQY
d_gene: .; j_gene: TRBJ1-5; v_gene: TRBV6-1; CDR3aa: ASSDTIGQPQH
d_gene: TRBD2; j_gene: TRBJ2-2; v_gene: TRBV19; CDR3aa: ASSISSIGGRRNTGELF
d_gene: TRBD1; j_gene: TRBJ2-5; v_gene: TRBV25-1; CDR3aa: ASSDPKGAIAQY
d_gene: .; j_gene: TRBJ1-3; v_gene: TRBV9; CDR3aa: ASSVDENTIY